The 3 T cell receptor beta chains listed next were all sequenced from one sample in a study of human T cells and chemical hapten exposure. Time point defined: patch test 3, about 24 weeks after DPC sensitization. Indicated treatment: therapeutic diphenylcyclopropenone sensitization with weekly scalp DPC. TCRdb fed the RACE reads into MiXCR, producing one record per CDR3 protein. The sample records tens of thousands of distinct CDR3 sequences, 8% to 13% being singletons. This specimen was whole blood, taken in connection with sensitization to the hapten diphenylcyclopropenone (DPC). These receptors were taken from a woman aged 25-40 years with alopecia areata. Some clones in this sample may be carry-over from other donors' samples.

In its sample, this clonotype was seen many times. The chain employs TRBV20-1 and TRBJ1-1; no reliable D call. The CDR3 loop spans 14 amino acids. Trimming removed 1 base from V and 3 bases from J, with 12 bases in between. Germline V gene sequence: CDR1 DFQATT, CDR2 SNEGSKA (reference sequence). Here the CDR3 DNA reads TGCAGTGCTAGAGCGGGGATGTCAGACACTGAAGCTTTCTTT. Encoded protein: CSARAGMSDTEAFF.

As concerns this clonotype: Sequence at one end of the junction differs from germline and may be a read error. The genes are TRBV20-1 and TRBJ2-1, with TRBD1 identical over 10 bases. Germline assignment: CDR1 DFQATT and CDR2 SNEGSKA (reference sequence). The CDR3 totals 11 residues. CDR3 protein: CSARQGAQVVF. CDR3 coding DNA: TGCAGTGCTCGACAGGGGGCCCAGGTGGTCTTC.

V gene TRBV28 combines with J gene TRBJ2-2; either TRBD1 or TRBD2 may fit D (6 bases each). CDR1 is MDHEN, CDR2 SYDVKM, per germline. The CDR3 sequence is 15 residues long. Trimming cost V 5 bases and J 4 bases, with 14 bases left between them. The CDR3 here is CASSPTRGVTGELFF. In nucleotides, the CDR3 is TGTGCCAGCAGTCCGACTAGGGGGGTCACCGGGGAGCTGTTTTTT.